This T cell receptor (beta chain) was identified during a study of blood T cells in healthy people across ages. Sample donors were healthy Caucasian individuals that came from Russia, aged 6 to 90. Researchers collected approximately 9.5 milliliters of peripheral blood from every single donor. PBMCs numbering at least 6 million were isolated per sample. Then a second PCR, running roughly 6 to 11 cycles, was carried out with a sample-barcoded 5' primer and a J-beta primer mix. TCRdb called the 5' RACE reads again in MiXCR, with one record for every CDR3 protein. Here the sample spans 1.5 million to 2 million distinct CDR3 sequences, 28% being singletons. The CDR3 totals 13 residues. V dropped 6 bases and J dropped 3 bases, with 13 bases sitting between them. CDR1 SGHKS and CDR2 YYEKEE come from the germline V gene (reference sequence). This clonotype was seen a few times. Its antigen is as yet unknown.

Study-level results: The CMV status of each donor remained undetermined, and this could have confounded shifts in expanded clonotypes.

V usage is TRBV5-5 and J usage is TRBJ2-7; D not resolved. The receptor comes from a woman aged 30 to 39 in good health. The sample consisted of blood. CDR3 residues: CASTLSMSYEQYF. The CDR3, as DNA: TGTGCCAGCACCCTTAGCATGAGCTACGAGCAGTACTTC.